What follows are 22 T cell receptor beta chains derived from one specimen sequenced in a study of cytomegalovirus exposure and HLA in healthy donors. The PCR ran on 60 Vbeta and 13 Jbeta primers. Generated by immunoSEQ multiplex PCR, the TCRdb table keeps only in-frame clones and is missing some. Here the sample spans tens of thousands of clones, about three quarters being singletons. Sequenced input: PBMCs. Every receptor here comes from a man aged 18 to 29 in good health and CMV-seronegative.

With respect to this clone: Other DNA sequences of this sample code for an identical CDR3. V and J are TRBV18 and TRBJ2-7, with 10 bases aligning to TRBD1. Germline assignment: CDR1 KGHSH and CDR2 LQKENI. The V gene end was trimmed by 3 bases and the J gene end by 6 bases; junction bases not matched to a gene: 8. This CDR3 region has 15 residues. The CDR3 coding sequence is TGTGCCAGCTCACCGGCCGGGGGGACAGGGGTCGAGCAGTACTTC. Amino acids: CASSPAGGTGVEQYF.

The V call is TRBV18, the J call TRBJ2-1, with TRBD1 as a possible D gene (6 bases). V was pared by 6 bases and J by 2 bases, with 11 bases between. The V gene's germline CDR1 is KGHSH and CDR2 LQKENI. This CDR3 is 14 amino acids long. CDR3 in amino acids: CASSMDSPYNEQFF. The CDR3 DNA is TGTGCCAGCTCCATGGACAGCCCCTACAATGAGCAGTTCTTC.

The chain is built from TRBV5-1 and TRBJ2-3, with a possible D match to TRBD2 (6 bases). This CDR3 has 15 amino acids. CDR1 and CDR2 (germline): SGHRS, YFSETQ. Trimming cost V 0 bases and J 0 bases, with 8 bases left between them. CDR3 amino acids: CASSLAGTSTDTQYF. The CDR3 DNA sequence: TGCGCCAGCAGCTTGGCCGGGACTAGCACAGATACGCAGTATTTT.

The V gene is TRBV30, the J gene TRBJ1-2; D possibly corresponds to TRBD1 (6 bases). The CDR3 totals 19 residues. Trimming cost V 4 bases and J 4 bases, with 31 bases left between them. CDR1 is GTSNPN, CDR2 SVGIG, per germline (reference sequence). CDR3 nucleotide sequence: TGTGCCTGGATTGACCCCCGGGGACATAGATCCCTAGTGTTCTATGGCTACACCTTC. Translating gives CAWIDPRGHRSLVFYGYTF.

The chain has TRBV28 and TRBJ2-7, with TRBD2 identical over 7 bases. After removal of 7 bases from V and 2 bases from J, the junction contained 5 bases not matched to a gene. Germline V gene lookup returns CDR1 MDHEN and CDR2 SYDVKM. This CDR3 is built from 13 residues. Here the CDR3 DNA reads TGTGCCAGCATTCTCGGGGGGACCTACGAGCAGTACTTC. Its translation is CASILGGTYEQYF.

V and J are TRBV27 and TRBJ1-6; D possibly corresponds to TRBD1 (6 bases). The V end lost 6 bases, the J end lost 11 bases, and 11 bases lay between the germline ends. From germline, CDR1 is MNHEY and CDR2 SMNVEV (reference sequence). The CDR3 length is 12 residues. CDR3: CASRSSGAPLHF. The CDR3 coding sequence is TGTGCCAGCAGATCCTCAGGGGCACCCCTCCACTTT.

The V call is TRBV28, the J call TRBJ1-2, with TRBD1 matching over 8 bases. After removal of 5 bases from V and 2 bases from J, the junction contained 13 bases not matched to a gene. The CDR3 contains 17 residues. Germline values: CDR1 MDHEN, CDR2 SYDVKM. CDR3 sequence: CASSPRDRLTQNYGYTF. The DNA for the CDR3 is TGTGCCAGCAGTCCGAGGGACAGGCTGACCCAAAACTATGGCTACACCTTC.

The rearrangement uses TRBV19 and TRBJ1-1, with 10 bases that match TRBD1. Germline CDR1 LNHDA, CDR2 SQIVND (reference sequence). V was clipped by 1 base and J by 5 bases; unmatched bases: 4. This CDR3 comprises 15 residues. CDR3 DNA sequence: TGTGCCAGTAGTATAGTCGACAGGGGGCAGACTGAAGCTTTCTTT. Amino acids: CASSIVDRGQTEAFF.

The chain recombines TRBV27 with TRBJ1-1; 8 positions match TRBD1. Germline V gives CDR1 MNHEY, CDR2 SMNVEV (reference sequence). J gave up 1 base and V 3 bases, and 1 base lay outside the gene matches. The CDR3 consists of 14 residues. CDR3 in DNA: TGTGCCAGCAGTTTCAGGGGGCAGAACACTGAAGCTTTCTTT. Protein sequence: CASSFRGQNTEAFF.

The chain's CDR3 is CSVREGYYGYTF. CDR3 coding DNA: TGCAGCGTTCGGGAGGGGTACTATGGCTACACCTTC. The chain combines TRBV29-1 with TRBJ1-2; D is perhaps TRBD1 (5 bases). V lost 5 bases, J lost 3 bases, and 10 bases lay in between. Looked up from germline, CDR1 is SQVTM and CDR2 is ANQGSEA. CDR3 length equals 12 residues.

The rearrangement links TRBV2 to TRBJ1-2; 10 bases are a match to TRBD1. The J segment lost 4 bases and the V segment lost 5 bases, leaving 7 bases of the junction unmatched. This CDR3 is 15 amino acids long. The germline gives CDR1 SNHLY, CDR2 FYNNEI. The CDR3 nucleotides read TGTGCCAGCAGTCCCCGGACAGGGGGAGGCTATGGCTACACCTTC. It specifies CASSPRTGGGYGYTF.

This clone is a singleton in its sample. The chain carries TRBV7-6 and TRBJ2-5; D is possibly TRBD1 (5 bases). Germline CDR1 SGHVS, CDR2 FNYEAQ. The CDR3 sequence is 16 residues long. Trimming left V 2 bases short and J 2 bases short, with 15 bases between. CDR3 sequence: CASSLRSPGSQETQYF. The CDR3 DNA follows: TGTGCCAGCAGCTTACGTTCGCCAGGGTCTCAAGAGACCCAGTACTTC.

The V and J genes are TRBV6-5 and TRBJ2-5, with 8 bases identical to TRBD1. Germline CDR1 MNHEY, CDR2 SVGAGI. CDR3 length: 15 residues. With V trimmed by 2 bases and J by 5 bases, 7 bases remained unmatched. In DNA, the CDR3 is TGTGCCAGCAGTTACGTTCCCAGGGGGCAGGAGACCCAGTACTTC. It is translated as CASSYVPRGQETQYF.

V gene TRBV19 combines with J gene TRBJ1-6; 7 bases are a match to TRBD1. CDR3 length equals 15 residues. V was pared by 4 bases and J by 14 bases, with 14 bases of the junction left unmatched. CDR1 and CDR2 from the germline V gene are LNHDA and SQIVND (reference sequence). CDR3 amino acids: CASSSPGTAILTLHF. Here the CDR3 DNA reads TGTGCCAGTAGTAGCCCCGGGACAGCGATTCTAACCCTCCACTTT.

J is TRBJ1-1 and V is TRBV9, with unresolved D. CDR1 and CDR2 (germline): SGDLS, YYNGEE. The CDR3 runs to 14 residues. Between the trimmed V and J ends, which lost 0 bases and 0 bases, there was a span of 6 bases. The CDR3 DNA reads as TGTGCCAGCAGCGTAGGGGGAGTGAACACTGAAGCTTTCTTT. This sequence encodes CASSVGGVNTEAFF.

The chain recombines TRBV7-6 with TRBJ2-5, with TRBD1 matching 9 bases. The CDR3 is 13 amino acids. Germline V gene data show CDR1 as SGHVS and CDR2 as FNYEAQ. V lost 5 bases and J lost 4; bases outside the gene matches: 2. The chain's CDR3 is CASSTDRGETQYF. CDR3 coding DNA: TGTGCCAGCAGCACGGACAGGGGAGAGACCCAGTACTTC.

The chain employs TRBV18 and TRBJ2-3; D is perhaps TRBD1 (5 bases). Deletions cut 4 bases from V and 2 bases from J, with 10 bases between. The CDR3 covers 14 residues. CDR1 KGHSH and CDR2 LQKENI come from the germline V gene. In DNA, the CDR3 is TGTGCCAGCTCACGGTCAGGGAACACAGATACGCAGTATTTT. Translating it yields CASSRSGNTDTQYF.

The V call is TRBV6-4, the J call TRBJ2-5; D may be TRBD1 (6 bases). Germline lookup yields CDR1 MRHNA and CDR2 SNTAGT. V was clipped by 1 base and J by 2 bases, with 8 bases between them. The CDR3 is made up of 14 amino acids. CDR3 loop: CASSDFTGQETQYF. Written as DNA, the CDR3 is TGTGCCAGCAGTGACTTTACAGGGCAAGAGACCCAGTACTTC.

This chain connects TRBV5-6 to TRBJ1-1; tentatively, D is TRBD1 (6 bases). CDR1 and CDR2 from the germline V gene are SGHDT and YYEEEE. V was cut by 4 bases and J by 1 base, with 14 bases left in between. CDR3 length: 15 amino acids. The CDR3 DNA follows: TGTGCCAGCAGCCGGGGGGGGCGCCCGAACACTGAAGCTTTCTTT. Encoded protein: CASSRGGRPNTEAFF.

The V call is TRBV6-1, the J call TRBJ2-6, with D perhaps TRBD1 (5 bases). CDR3 length equals 13 residues. Germline-derived CDR1 and CDR2 are MNHNS and SASEGT. Trimming stripped 7 bases from V and 1 base from J, with 5 bases between. In nucleotides, the CDR3 is TGTGCCAGCAAGGGGTCTGGGGCCAACGTCCTGACTTTC. Protein product: CASKGSGANVLTF.

The chain links TRBV7-3 to TRBJ2-2; 13 bases fit TRBD2. After removal of 4 bases from V and 0 bases from J, the junction contained 5 bases not matched to a gene. Germline CDR1 SGHTA, CDR2 FQGTGA. This CDR3 is built from 18 residues. The CDR3 protein is CASSSSTSGGSNTGELFF. For the CDR3, the DNA is TGTGCCAGCAGCTCCTCGACTAGCGGGGGGTCGAACACCGGGGAGCTGTTTTTT. The variable domain in full, completed from reference TRBV7-3 and TRBJ2-2, reads GAGVSQTPSNKVTEKGKYVELRCDPISGHTALYWYRQSLGQGPEFLIYFQGTGAADDSGLPNDRFFAVRPEGSVSTLKIQRTERGDSAVYLCASSSSTSGGSNTGELFFGEGSRLTVL.

The chain employs TRBV7-9 and TRBJ1-1; 8 positions match TRBD1. The ends lost 5 bases at V and 1 base at J; junction bases unmatched: 6. This CDR3 contains 15 residues. CDR1 and CDR2 (germline): SEHNR, FQNEAQ (reference sequence). CDR3 nucleotide sequence: TGTGCCAGCAGCCTGGGACAGGTCAAGAACACTGAAGCTTTCTTT. Its protein is CASSLGQVKNTEAFF. Full variable domain (outside the CDR3, taken from reference TRBV7-9 and TRBJ1-1): DTGVSQNPRHKITKRGQNVTFRCDPISEHNRLYWYRQTLGQGPEFLTYFQNEAQLEKSRLLSDRFSAERPKGSFSTLEIQRTEQGDSAMYLCASSLGQVKNTEAFFGQGTRLTVV.